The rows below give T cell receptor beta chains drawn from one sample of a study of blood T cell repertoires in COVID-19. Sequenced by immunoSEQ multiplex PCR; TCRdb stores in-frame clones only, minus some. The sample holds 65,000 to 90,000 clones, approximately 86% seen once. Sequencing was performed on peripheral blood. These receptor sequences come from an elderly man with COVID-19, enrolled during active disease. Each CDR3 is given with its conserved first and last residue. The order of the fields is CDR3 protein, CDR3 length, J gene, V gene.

CDR3: CAISDKGTDNSPLHF
length: 15
J: TRBJ1-6
V: TRBV10-3

CDR3: CASSPGTGALDGYTF
length: 15
J: TRBJ1-2
V: TRBV4-1

CDR3: CASSQTGSSNYGYTF
length: 15
J: TRBJ1-2
V: TRBV28

CDR3: CASSSSSGGAAYNEQFF
length: 17
J: TRBJ2-1
V: TRBV28

CDR3: CASSRLTYNEQFF
length: 13
J: TRBJ2-1
V: TRBV3-1/TRBV3-2

CDR3: CASSIGGGAEGYTF
length: 14
J: TRBJ1-2
V: TRBV19

CDR3: CASSERPWGQGGDTQYF
length: 17
J: TRBJ2-3
V: TRBV5-1

CDR3: CAISETDQPQHF
length: 12
J: TRBJ1-5
V: TRBV10-3

CDR3: CASSWASGDTQYF
length: 13
J: TRBJ2-3
V: TRBV11-2

CDR3: CASSFKAGTPEQFF
length: 14
J: TRBJ2-1
V: TRBV5-4

CDR3: CASSLGSGGAVEQFF
length: 15
J: TRBJ2-1
V: TRBV11-2

CDR3: CASSPHVSSGNTIYF
length: 15
J: TRBJ1-3
V: TRBV28

CDR3: CASSLEGLSTGNTIYF
length: 16
J: TRBJ1-3
V: TRBV7-9

CDR3: CASSQDEALIGNTIYF
length: 16
J: TRBJ1-3
V: TRBV4-1

CDR3: CASSSGTSRTGELFF
length: 15
J: TRBJ2-2
V: TRBV11-3

CDR3: CASSEAQGIGQPQHF
length: 15
J: TRBJ1-5
V: TRBV6-1

CDR3: CASRMTGNNSPLHF
length: 14
J: TRBJ1-6
V: TRBV25-1

CDR3: CASSTGLGEQYF
length: 12
J: TRBJ2-7
V: TRBV7-3

CDR3: CASSLGVAGGYNEQFF
length: 16
J: TRBJ2-1
V: TRBV11-3

CDR3: CASSLGQGFYGYTF
length: 14
J: TRBJ1-2
V: TRBV5-5

CDR3: CASTLGSSSGNTIYF
length: 15
J: TRBJ1-3
V: TRBV11-2

CDR3: CAISESQGATGELFF
length: 15
J: TRBJ2-2
V: TRBV10-3

CDR3: CASSTTGRSGYTF
length: 13
J: TRBJ1-2
V: TRBV21-1

CDR3: CASSPPRLAGTDTQYF
length: 16
J: TRBJ2-3
V: TRBV18

CDR3: CASNSGQSSYEQYF
length: 14
J: TRBJ2-7
V: TRBV6-5

CDR3: CASSPNQGGAREKLFF
length: 16
J: TRBJ1-4
V: TRBV18

CDR3: CASSEARFRVETQYF
length: 15
J: TRBJ2-5
V: TRBV6-1

CDR3: CASRLDRVNEQFF
length: 13
J: TRBJ2-1
V: TRBV2

CDR3: CAISESRDRTEAFF
length: 14
J: TRBJ1-1
V: TRBV10-3

CDR3: CAISESRGYTF
length: 11
J: TRBJ1-2
V: TRBV10-3

CDR3: CATSRDPTGIGANEKLFF
length: 18
J: TRBJ1-4
V: TRBV15

CDR3: CASSLHSQETQYF
length: 13
J: TRBJ2-5
V: TRBV12-3/TRBV12-4